The 13 T cell receptor beta chains reported below all come from one sample, sequenced in a study of T cell responses to AZD1222 COVID-19 vaccine (dated by TCRdb to 2020 to 2022). This sample's time point label indicates: baseline before first vaccination. To prepare the library, the immunoSEQ multiplex PCR assay was applied. TCRdb took this table from immuneACCESS and kept in-frame rearrangements with V and J called. Such tables lack part of the clones; where checked against another copy, unresolved V genes explain under half of the gap, and the rest is unexplained. This sample comprises about 160,000 clones, 70% to 90% of them detected only once. The top ten clonotypes cover about 4.7% of the sample. The specimen comprised peripheral blood, sampled on day 0 of AZD1222 vaccination. These TCRs come from an adult in good health.

The chain carries TRBV11-2 and TRBJ2-1; TRBD2 matches 12 bases. The CDR3 runs 17 residues. Unmatched junction bases numbered 7, after V lost 5 bases and J lost 2 bases. CDR1 and CDR2 from the germline V gene are SGHAT and FQNNGV. The CDR3 reads CASSIRPSGRAYNEQFF. DNA for the CDR3: TGTGCCAGCAGCATTCGTCCTAGCGGGAGGGCCTACAATGAGCAGTTCTTC.

Only one count was recorded for this clone. This chain connects TRBV29-1 to TRBJ2-7; no clear D. Per the germline V gene, CDR1 is SQVTM and CDR2 is ANQGSEA. The CDR3 consists of 13 residues. Trimming shortened V by 4 bases and J by 0 bases, and 10 bases separated the two germline ends. CDR3 protein: CSVGKPPSYEQYF. In DNA form, the CDR3 reads TGCAGCGTTGGTAAGCCCCCCTCCTACGAGCAGTACTTC.

This clone was observed a single time. The chain carries TRBV15 and TRBJ1-2, with a weak D call TRBD1 (5 bases). V shed 1 base and J shed 4 bases, with 13 bases lying between them. This CDR3 is 15 amino acids long. Looked up from germline, CDR1 is LNHNV and CDR2 is YYDKDF (reference sequence). The CDR3 here is CATSRVGIDSYGYTF. CDR3 DNA: TGTGCCACCAGCAGAGTCGGAATAGACAGCTATGGCTACACCTTC.

The rearrangement uses TRBV5-6 and TRBJ2-7, with 9 bases lining up with TRBD1. Germline V gene data show CDR1 as SGHDT and CDR2 as YYEEEE. V was pared by 3 bases and J by 3 bases, with 16 bases of the junction left unmatched. This CDR3 has 18 residues. In DNA, the CDR3 is TGTGCCAGCAGCTCCAACCGGCATGGCAAGGGACAGGGCTACGAGCAGTACTTC. Its translation is CASSSNRHGKGQGYEQYF.

The chain carries TRBV20-1 and TRBJ1-1, with TRBD1 identical over 7 bases. The ends lost 6 bases at V and 8 bases at J; junction bases unmatched: 6. The CDR3 has 11 amino acids. Germline CDR1 reads DFQATT; CDR2 reads SNEGSKA (reference sequence). Here the CDR3 reads CSAEDRVEAFF. The CDR3 region has the DNA TGCAGTGCAGAAGACAGGGTGGAAGCTTTCTTT.

The chain uses TRBV5-4 and TRBJ1-1, with D tentatively TRBD1 (6 bases). CDR1 is SGHNT, CDR2 YYREEE, per germline (reference sequence). V lost 1 base to trimming and J lost 4 bases, with 11 bases between them. The CDR3 consists of 14 residues. This chain's CDR3 is CASSLTGGFTEAFF. In DNA, the CDR3 is TGTGCCAGCAGCTTGACTGGGGGCTTCACTGAAGCTTTCTTT. Complete variable domain (other parts from reference TRBV5-4 and TRBJ1-1): ETGVTQSPTHLIKTRGQQVTLRCSSQSGHNTVSWYQQALGQGPQFIFQYYREEENGRGNFPPRFSGLQFPNYSSELNVNALELDDSALYLCASSLTGGFTEAFFGQGTRLTVV.

The V gene is TRBV5-1, the J gene TRBJ2-5; the match to TRBD1 covers 12 bases. The CDR3 has 16 amino acids. The ends lost 0 bases at V and 4 bases at J; junction bases unmatched: 4. Per germline, CDR1 SGHRS and CDR2 YFSETQ. This chain's CDR3 is CASSLAGQGARETQYF. CDR3 coding DNA: TGCGCCAGCAGCTTGGCGGGACAGGGGGCAAGAGAGACCCAGTACTTC.

This clone has more than one count but fewer than ten. The chain links TRBV27 to TRBJ2-2; 9 nucleotides agree with TRBD2. This CDR3 has 19 amino acids. After removal of 3 bases from V and 4 bases from J, the junction contained 15 bases not matched to a gene. Germline V gives CDR1 MNHEY, CDR2 SMNVEV (reference sequence). CDR3 amino acids: CASSFLRGSGSALTGELFF. The CDR3 nucleotides read TGTGCCAGCAGTTTTTTAAGAGGTAGCGGGAGCGCGCTCACCGGGGAGCTGTTTTTT.

The rearrangement links TRBV6-2 or TRBV6-3 to TRBJ2-1; D remains unclear. V gave up 2 bases and J gave up 15 bases, with 11 bases separating them. CDR3 length equals 11 residues. The germline V gene has CDR1 MNHEY and CDR2 SVGEGT. CDR3 residues: CASSYGSGGFF. In nucleotides, the CDR3 is TGTGCCAGCAGTTACGGCTCCGGTGGGTTCTTC.

The gene calls are TRBV24-1 and TRBJ2-1; D ambiguous. The CDR3 is made up of 15 amino acids. V lost 1 base, J lost 2 bases, and 8 bases lay in between. Germline assignment: CDR1 KGHDR and CDR2 SFDVKD. The CDR3 loop is CATSDLVVPYNEQFF. The CDR3 DNA sequence: TGTGCCACCAGTGATTTAGTTGTCCCCTACAATGAGCAGTTCTTC.

This chain links TRBV7-3 with TRBJ2-1, with D uncertain. V lost 3 bases and J lost 3, with 6 bases in between. In germline, CDR1 is SGHTA, CDR2 FQGTGA. The CDR3 extends over 13 amino acids. The CDR3 here is CASSLGSYNEQFF. For the CDR3, the DNA is TGTGCCAGCAGCTTGGGCAGCTACAATGAGCAGTTCTTC.

The V call is TRBV19, the J call TRBJ1-2; D is perhaps TRBD1 (6 bases). This CDR3 region has 15 residues. CDR1 is LNHDA, CDR2 SQIVND, per germline (reference sequence). Trimming stripped 0 bases from V and 4 bases from J, with 12 bases between. CDR3 sequence reads: CASSIDRTEVYGYTF. CDR3 DNA sequence: TGTGCCAGTAGTATAGACCGGACAGAAGTCTATGGCTACACCTTC.

The chain combines TRBV4-3 with TRBJ2-3; D not resolved. V lost 4 bases and J 5 bases, leaving 10 bases between the germline ends. This CDR3 region has 13 residues. CDR1 LGHNA and CDR2 YSLEER come from the germline V gene. The CDR3, as DNA: TGCGCCAGCAGCCCGGGTCACGGAGATACGCAGTATTTT. This gives the protein CASSPGHGDTQYF.